The rows below give T cell receptor beta chains drawn from one sample of a study of blood T cell repertoires in COVID-19. TCRdb keeps only in-frame clones here, not all; method: immunoSEQ multiplex PCR. The data contain 200,000 to 250,000 clones, around 82% of them singletons. Material for sequencing was peripheral blood. The receptor source for this set is a woman of 80 years or more with acute or convalescent COVID-19. CDR3s include the opening cysteine and the closing phenylalanine or tryptophan. Fields, in order: clone size, D gene, J gene, V gene, CDR3 DNA, CDR3 protein. D genes are given only for firm matches. Clone size, where shown, is once, few, many, or a class for clones that have expanded.

abundance: -
d_gene: TRBD1
j_gene: TRBJ1-5
v_gene: TRBV6-5
CDR3nt: TGTGCCAGCAGTATCCGGGACAGGGGAGGACAGCCCCAGCATTTT
CDR3aa: CASSIRDRGGQPQHF

abundance: -
d_gene: -
j_gene: TRBJ2-1
v_gene: TRBV21-1
CDR3nt: TGTGCCAGCAGCAAAAGGACTAGCGGGGGGGTTTACAATGAGCAGTTCTTC
CDR3aa: CASSKRTSGGVYNEQFF

abundance: once
d_gene: -
j_gene: TRBJ1-4
v_gene: TRBV30
CDR3nt: TGTGCCTGGAGTAGGCCGGGAAATACTAATGAAAAACTGTTTTTT
CDR3aa: CAWSRPGNTNEKLFF

abundance: few
d_gene: -
j_gene: TRBJ1-3
v_gene: TRBV14
CDR3nt: TGTGCCAGCAGCCAAGGCAGGGCTACTGGAAACACCATATATTTT
CDR3aa: CASSQGRATGNTIYF

abundance: few
d_gene: TRBD1
j_gene: TRBJ2-7
v_gene: TRBV6-4
CDR3nt: TGTGCCAGCAGTGACTCTACGACGGACAGGGGCGAAGTTTTCCCCTACGAGCAGTACTTC
CDR3aa: CASSDSTTDRGEVFPYEQYF

abundance: -
d_gene: TRBD1
j_gene: TRBJ1-5
v_gene: TRBV6-5
CDR3nt: TGTGCCAGCAGCGAGGGGACAGGGGGTTTTCAGCCCCAGCATTTT
CDR3aa: CASSEGTGGFQPQHF

abundance: -
d_gene: -
j_gene: TRBJ2-1
v_gene: TRBV10-3
CDR3nt: TGTGCCATCAGTGACAATAGGGGGAGCTCCTACAATGAGCAGTTCTTC
CDR3aa: CAISDNRGSSYNEQFF

abundance: -
d_gene: -
j_gene: TRBJ2-7
v_gene: TRBV6-5
CDR3nt: TGTGCCAGCAGTTCCTCCCAGTTGGCGGGCTCCTACGAGCAGTACTTC
CDR3aa: CASSSSQLAGSYEQYF

abundance: -
d_gene: -
j_gene: TRBJ1-5
v_gene: TRBV7-9
CDR3nt: TGTGCCAGCAGCCTAGGGAGTTTTCAGCCCCAGCATTTT
CDR3aa: CASSLGSFQPQHF

abundance: once
d_gene: -
j_gene: TRBJ2-5
v_gene: TRBV19
CDR3nt: TGTGCCAGTAGCCGCGAAGAGACCCAGTACTTC
CDR3aa: CASSREETQYF

abundance: few
d_gene: TRBD1
j_gene: TRBJ1-6
v_gene: TRBV7-2
CDR3nt: TGTGCCAGCAGCTTAGTAGGGGACAGTTATAATTCACCCCTCCACTTT
CDR3aa: CASSLVGDSYNSPLHF

abundance: -
d_gene: TRBD1
j_gene: TRBJ2-5
v_gene: TRBV11-2
CDR3nt: TGTGCCAGCAGCTTACCCTTGACAGGGGAAGGAAAGACCCAGTACTTC
CDR3aa: CASSLPLTGEGKTQYF

abundance: -
d_gene: TRBD1
j_gene: TRBJ1-2
v_gene: TRBV19
CDR3nt: TGTGCCAGTAGCGGACAGGGAAGAAACTATGGCTACACCTTC
CDR3aa: CASSGQGRNYGYTF

abundance: -
d_gene: -
j_gene: TRBJ2-2
v_gene: TRBV9
CDR3nt: TGTGCCAGCAGCGTAGGGGTGGGGCCTAACACCGGGGAGCTGTTTTTT
CDR3aa: CASSVGVGPNTGELFF

abundance: -
d_gene: -
j_gene: TRBJ1-2
v_gene: TRBV5-6
CDR3nt: TGTGCCAGCAGCTTGCTGGAGGGTCGGAGTAACTATGGCTACACCTTC
CDR3aa: CASSLLEGRSNYGYTF

abundance: -
d_gene: -
j_gene: TRBJ2-2
v_gene: TRBV7-2
CDR3nt: TGTGCCAGCAGCTTAACCGGACAGAACACCGGGGAGCTGTTTTTT
CDR3aa: CASSLTGQNTGELFF

abundance: -
d_gene: TRBD1
j_gene: TRBJ2-1
v_gene: TRBV18
CDR3nt: TGTGCCAGCTCACGCACAGGGGTAGATGGTAATGAGCAGTTCTTC
CDR3aa: CASSRTGVDGNEQFF

abundance: -
d_gene: -
j_gene: TRBJ2-7
v_gene: TRBV5-4
CDR3nt: TGTGCCAGCAGCCCAAATCCAGGGCCCTACGAGCAGTACTTC
CDR3aa: CASSPNPGPYEQYF

abundance: -
d_gene: -
j_gene: TRBJ1-4
v_gene: TRBV6-5
CDR3nt: TGTGCCAGCGAGGCTTCGGAATATTTTGAAAAACTGTTTTTT
CDR3aa: CASEASEYFEKLFF

abundance: -
d_gene: TRBD1
j_gene: TRBJ2-7
v_gene: TRBV14
CDR3nt: TGTGCCAGCAGCTACCGATCCGGGACAGGGAACGAGCAGTACTTC
CDR3aa: CASSYRSGTGNEQYF

abundance: -
d_gene: -
j_gene: TRBJ2-5
v_gene: TRBV29-1
CDR3nt: TGCAGCGTTACCGCGCAACAAGAGACCCAGTACTTC
CDR3aa: CSVTAQQETQYF

abundance: -
d_gene: -
j_gene: TRBJ1-6
v_gene: TRBV2
CDR3nt: TGTGCCAGTCGGACAGAGGTCCCCCTCCACTTT
CDR3aa: CASRTEVPLHF

abundance: -
d_gene: TRBD2
j_gene: TRBJ2-1
v_gene: TRBV11-3
CDR3nt: TGTGCCAGCAGCATCGGGGGGGCCGGCAATGAGCAGTTCTTC
CDR3aa: CASSIGGAGNEQFF

abundance: -
d_gene: TRBD2
j_gene: TRBJ2-1
v_gene: TRBV7-6
CDR3nt: TGTGCCAGCAGCTTAGTTAGGGCCGGGGGGTACAATGAGCAGTTCTTC
CDR3aa: CASSLVRAGGYNEQFF

abundance: few
d_gene: TRBD1
j_gene: TRBJ1-1
v_gene: TRBV18
CDR3nt: TGTGCCAGCTCACCCCTCGGGACAGGGGCCTCATTCACTGAAGCTTTCTTT
CDR3aa: CASSPLGTGASFTEAFF

abundance: -
d_gene: TRBD1
j_gene: TRBJ1-1
v_gene: TRBV7-3
CDR3nt: TGTGCCAGCAGCTTAGAGGCAGGGGGAAGAGGTGAAGCTTTCTTT
CDR3aa: CASSLEAGGRGEAFF

abundance: -
d_gene: TRBD1
j_gene: TRBJ1-1
v_gene: TRBV2
CDR3nt: TGTGCCAGCAGTAAGACAGGGAAGGACACTGAAGCTTTCTTT
CDR3aa: CASSKTGKDTEAFF

abundance: -
d_gene: TRBD2
j_gene: TRBJ2-7
v_gene: TRBV28
CDR3nt: TGTGCCAGCAGCTCGAGACTAGCGGGGGTGTACGAGCAGTACTTC
CDR3aa: CASSSRLAGVYEQYF

abundance: few
d_gene: -
j_gene: TRBJ1-4
v_gene: TRBV5-1
CDR3nt: TGCGCCAGCAGTTTTGCCGGGACTCCGAATGAAAAACTGTTTTTT
CDR3aa: CASSFAGTPNEKLFF

abundance: -
d_gene: -
j_gene: TRBJ2-7
v_gene: TRBV6-5
CDR3nt: TGTGCCAGCAGACTCAACAGCTACGAGCAGTACTTC
CDR3aa: CASRLNSYEQYF

abundance: -
d_gene: -
j_gene: TRBJ1-1
v_gene: TRBV3-1/TRBV3-2
CDR3nt: TGTGCCAGCAGCCCCGGCACTGAAGCTTTCTTT
CDR3aa: CASSPGTEAFF

abundance: few
d_gene: TRBD1
j_gene: TRBJ1-3
v_gene: TRBV20-1
CDR3nt: TGCAGTGCTAGTTCGACAGGGGGCACTAGAAACACCATATATTTT
CDR3aa: CSASSTGGTRNTIYF

abundance: -
d_gene: TRBD1
j_gene: TRBJ1-5
v_gene: TRBV5-3
CDR3nt: TGTGCCAGAAGCATCAAGACCCGGGACAGGGGCCCCATAGGTAGCAATCAGCCCCAGCATTTT
CDR3aa: CARSIKTRDRGPIGSNQPQHF

abundance: -
d_gene: -
j_gene: TRBJ2-7
v_gene: TRBV28
CDR3nt: TGTGCCAGCAGTTTACCAGGAAGCCCCTACGAGCAGTACTTC
CDR3aa: CASSLPGSPYEQYF

abundance: few
d_gene: -
j_gene: TRBJ1-1
v_gene: TRBV18
CDR3nt: TGTGCCAGCTCACCTCCTGGACAGCCGAGGGGCACTGAAGCTTTCTTT
CDR3aa: CASSPPGQPRGTEAFF

abundance: -
d_gene: TRBD1
j_gene: TRBJ1-2
v_gene: TRBV6-1
CDR3nt: TGTGCCAGCAGTGAAGCTTTGGACAGGTACTATGGCTACACCTTC
CDR3aa: CASSEALDRYYGYTF

abundance: once
d_gene: TRBD2
j_gene: TRBJ2-7
v_gene: TRBV9
CDR3nt: TGTGCCAGCAGCGTAGGGGGACTAGCGGGTTCCTACGAGCAGTACTTC
CDR3aa: CASSVGGLAGSYEQYF

abundance: -
d_gene: TRBD2
j_gene: TRBJ2-5
v_gene: TRBV5-1
CDR3nt: TGCGCCAGCAGCTTGATCGGGGGGATCCAAGAGACCCAGTACTTC
CDR3aa: CASSLIGGIQETQYF

abundance: -
d_gene: -
j_gene: TRBJ1-5
v_gene: TRBV4-2
CDR3nt: TGTGCCAGCAGCCCCGTACAGGGAATCCGCTATCAGCCCCAGCATTTT
CDR3aa: CASSPVQGIRYQPQHF

abundance: -
d_gene: -
j_gene: TRBJ1-3
v_gene: TRBV6-1
CDR3nt: TGTGCCAGCAGTGAAGTTCAGGGGTCCTCTGGAAACACCATATATTTT
CDR3aa: CASSEVQGSSGNTIYF

abundance: -
d_gene: -
j_gene: TRBJ1-1
v_gene: TRBV12-3/TRBV12-4
CDR3nt: TGTGCCAGCAGCCCCACTTTGAACACTGAAGCTTTCTTT
CDR3aa: CASSPTLNTEAFF

abundance: -
d_gene: -
j_gene: TRBJ1-6
v_gene: TRBV6-5
CDR3nt: TGTGCCAGCAGTTACTTACAGACGGATTCACCCCTCCACTTT
CDR3aa: CASSYLQTDSPLHF

abundance: -
d_gene: -
j_gene: TRBJ1-2
v_gene: TRBV19
CDR3nt: TGTGCCAGTTCCCCCCAGGGGTTCAGGGGTCTTCCCTATGGCTACACCTTC
CDR3aa: CASSPQGFRGLPYGYTF

abundance: -
d_gene: -
j_gene: TRBJ1-3
v_gene: TRBV7-6
CDR3nt: TGTGCCAGCAGCTTGGGAGCTGGAAACACCATATATTTT
CDR3aa: CASSLGAGNTIYF

abundance: few
d_gene: -
j_gene: TRBJ2-2
v_gene: TRBV19
CDR3nt: TGTGCCAGTAGTATAACAAGCGACACCGGGGAGCTGTTTTTT
CDR3aa: CASSITSDTGELFF

abundance: -
d_gene: TRBD1
j_gene: TRBJ1-5
v_gene: TRBV19
CDR3nt: TGTGCCAGTACCTATGACAGGGGTTTAAGCCGGCAGCCCCAGCATTTT
CDR3aa: CASTYDRGLSRQPQHF

abundance: once
d_gene: -
j_gene: TRBJ1-2
v_gene: TRBV30
CDR3nt: TGTGCCTGGAGTGTACTAGGCCGAAACTATGGCTACACCTTC
CDR3aa: CAWSVLGRNYGYTF

abundance: -
d_gene: -
j_gene: TRBJ2-2
v_gene: TRBV27
CDR3nt: TGTGCCAGCAGTCGCTCGGGCACCGGGGAGCTGTTTTTT
CDR3aa: CASSRSGTGELFF

abundance: -
d_gene: -
j_gene: TRBJ2-1
v_gene: TRBV7-6
CDR3nt: TGTGCCAGCAGCTTACTCGGGTTGGCGGGGGCCACCTACAATGAGCAGTTCTTC
CDR3aa: CASSLLGLAGATYNEQFF

abundance: -
d_gene: TRBD1
j_gene: TRBJ1-6
v_gene: TRBV6-5
CDR3nt: TGTGCCAGCAGTTACGCGGGACAGTATAATTCACCCCTCCACTTT
CDR3aa: CASSYAGQYNSPLHF

abundance: -
d_gene: -
j_gene: TRBJ1-1
v_gene: TRBV2
CDR3nt: TGTGCCAGCATACTGATCCGGGAGGGCACTGAAGCTTTCTTT
CDR3aa: CASILIREGTEAFF

abundance: few
d_gene: TRBD1
j_gene: TRBJ1-2
v_gene: TRBV4-2
CDR3nt: TGTGCCAGCAGCCGACAAGGGACAGGGGTTTTCTATGGCTACACCTTC
CDR3aa: CASSRQGTGVFYGYTF

abundance: -
d_gene: -
j_gene: TRBJ1-6
v_gene: TRBV30
CDR3nt: TGTGCCTGGAGTTATAGCCTCTCCTATAATTCACCCCTCCACTTT
CDR3aa: CAWSYSLSYNSPLHF

abundance: -
d_gene: -
j_gene: TRBJ1-6
v_gene: TRBV7-8
CDR3nt: TGTGCCAGCAGTTTAGGACAGATATATAATTCACCCCTCCACTTT
CDR3aa: CASSLGQIYNSPLHF

abundance: -
d_gene: -
j_gene: TRBJ1-5
v_gene: TRBV20-1
CDR3nt: TGCAGTGCTAGTCCCGCGAGACCGGGGGATCAGCCCCAGCATTTT
CDR3aa: CSASPARPGDQPQHF

abundance: -
d_gene: -
j_gene: TRBJ1-4
v_gene: TRBV4-1
CDR3nt: TGCGCCAGCAGCCGACGACAGGTCGCAAGTAATGAAAAACTGTTTTTT
CDR3aa: CASSRRQVASNEKLFF

abundance: -
d_gene: TRBD1
j_gene: TRBJ1-1
v_gene: TRBV6-5
CDR3nt: TGTGCCAGCATACGACCGGGACAGGCGCAGGTAGCTTTCTTT
CDR3aa: CASIRPGQAQVAFF

abundance: -
d_gene: TRBD2
j_gene: TRBJ2-3
v_gene: TRBV30
CDR3nt: TGTGCCTGGGGAGCGGGGGGATATACGCAGTATTTT
CDR3aa: CAWGAGGYTQYF